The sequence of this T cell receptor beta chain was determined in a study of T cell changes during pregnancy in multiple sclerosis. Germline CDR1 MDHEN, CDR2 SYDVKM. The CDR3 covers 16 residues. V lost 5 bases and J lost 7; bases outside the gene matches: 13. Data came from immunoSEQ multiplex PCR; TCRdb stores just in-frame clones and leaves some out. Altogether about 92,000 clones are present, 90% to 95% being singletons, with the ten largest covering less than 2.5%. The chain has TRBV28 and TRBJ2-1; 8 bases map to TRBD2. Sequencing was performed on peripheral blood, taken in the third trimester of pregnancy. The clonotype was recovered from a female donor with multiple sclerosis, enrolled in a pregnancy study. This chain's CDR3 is CASSPPGSGAENEQFF. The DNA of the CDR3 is TGTGCCAGCAGTCCGCCGGGTAGCGGGGCAGAGAATGAGCAGTTCTTC.